The 30 T cell receptor beta chains given below trace back to one sample, sequenced in a study of T cell clones after liver transplantation. TCRdb's copy holds only in-frame clones and misses some; the assay was immunoSEQ multiplex PCR. The sample contains 70,000 or so clones, over 90% of which appear only once. This material consisted of CD4+ T cells from blood, taken approximately 27 months after liver transplant. Source of these receptors: a human patient who received a liver transplant. The graft donor may have contributed some T cells.

The chain joins TRBV27 to TRBJ2-5; the D is unclear. The CDR3 length is 14 residues. Between the trimmed V and J ends, which lost 5 bases and 4 bases, there was a span of 14 bases. CDR1 is MNHEY, CDR2 SMNVEV, per germline (reference sequence). The CDR3 nucleotides read TGTGCCAGCAGTCCCCACGAGGAACGAGAGACCCAGTACTTC. It codes for CASSPHEERETQYF.

The chain uses TRBV5-8 and TRBJ2-2; TRBD1 matches at 10 bases. After removal of 1 base from V and 4 bases from J, the junction contained 10 bases not matched to a gene. Germline CDR1 is SGHTS and CDR2 is YDEGEE. There are 18 residues in the CDR3. CDR3 bases: TGTGCCAGCAGCTTGAACCGGGACAGGGGTCGTGGCACCGGGGAGCTGTTTTTT. This encodes CASSLNRDRGRGTGELFF. The full variable domain, with the rest looked up from reference TRBV5-8 and TRBJ2-2, is EAGVTQSPTHLIKTRGQQATLRCSPISGHTSVYWYQQALGLGLQFLLWYDEGEERNRGNFPPRFSGRQFPNYSSELNVNALELEDSALYLCASSLNRDRGRGTGELFFGEGSRLTVL.

The chain has TRBV6-5 and TRBJ1-4; D ambiguous. Germline V gives CDR1 MNHEY, CDR2 SVGAGI. The CDR3 spans 15 residues. V was shortened by 6 bases and J by 4 bases, with 15 bases between the two germline ends. The CDR3 region is CASSPDRQYNEKLFF. The CDR3 DNA is TGTGCCAGCAGCCCCGACCGCCAATATAATGAAAAACTGTTTTTT.

This clone was detected only once. This rearrangement joins TRBV18 to TRBJ1-3; D not certain. The CDR3 extends over 17 amino acids. V was cut by 6 bases and J by 0 bases, with 18 bases left in between. Looked up from germline, CDR1 is KGHSH and CDR2 is LQKENI. The CDR3: CASSTIRGRHSGNTIYF. Written as DNA, the CDR3 is TGTGCCAGCTCCACTATCCGCGGCAGGCACTCTGGAAACACCATATATTTT. Drawing the rest from reference TRBV18 and TRBJ1-3, the complete variable domain is NAGVMQNPRHLVRRRGQEARLRCSPMKGHSHVYWYRQLPEEGLKFMVYLQKENIIDESGMPKERFSAEFPKEGPSILRIQQVVRGDSAAYFCASSTIRGRHSGNTIYFGEGSWLTVV.

This chain links TRBV7-2 with TRBJ1-4; D remains unclear. CDR1 SGHTA and CDR2 FQGNSA come from the germline V gene. The CDR3 has 12 residues. Deletions cut 5 bases from V and 7 bases from J, with 8 bases between. CDR3 residues: CASSQSSEKLFF. The CDR3 DNA is TGTGCCAGCAGCCAATCGAGTGAAAAACTGTTTTTT.

The rearrangement joins TRBV11-2 to TRBJ2-7; perhaps TRBD2 as D (6 bases). Trimming cost V 5 bases and J 4 bases, with 15 bases left between them. This CDR3 is built from 14 residues. Germline V gives CDR1 SGHAT, CDR2 FQNNGV. CDR3 DNA: TGTGCCAGCAGCAGGGACTCTACGGGGTACGAGCAGTACTTC. Its protein is CASSRDSTGYEQYF. The full variable domain, with the rest looked up from reference TRBV11-2 and TRBJ2-7, is EAGVAQSPRYKIIEKRQSVAFWCNPISGHATLYWYQQILGQGPKLLIQFQNNGVVDDSQLPKDRFSAERLKGVDSTLKIQPAKLEDSAVYLCASSRDSTGYEQYFGPGTRLTVT.

The V and J genes are TRBV18 and TRBJ1-2; no firm D call. V lost 0 bases, J lost 0 bases, and 8 bases lay in between. The CDR3 length is 15 residues. Germline V gives CDR1 KGHSH, CDR2 LQKENI. The CDR3 DNA is TGTGCCAGCTCACCACCAAGGTCTGCTAACTATGGCTACACCTTC. Translated: CASSPPRSANYGYTF. The complete variable domain, with remaining parts taken from reference TRBV18 and TRBJ1-2, reads NAGVMQNPRHLVRRRGQEARLRCSPMKGHSHVYWYRQLPEEGLKFMVYLQKENIIDESGMPKERFSAEFPKEGPSILRIQQVVRGDSAAYFCASSPPRSANYGYTFGSGTRLTVV.

J is TRBJ1-1 and V is TRBV19; D unclear. Trimming removed 5 bases from V and 1 base from J, with 11 bases in between. The CDR3 is made up of 14 amino acids. CDR1 and CDR2 (germline): LNHDA, SQIVND (reference sequence). CDR3 DNA: TGTGCCAGTAGTCCCAGAGTTAAGAACACTGAAGCTTTCTTT. It specifies CASSPRVKNTEAFF.

J is TRBJ1-1 and V is TRBV28; no definite D call. Trimming cost V 7 bases and J 1 base, with 13 bases left between them. Germline-derived CDR1 and CDR2 are MDHEN and SYDVKM. There are 14 residues in the CDR3. The chain's CDR3 is CASILRRENTEAFF. CDR3 bases: TGTGCCAGCATCCTAAGAAGGGAGAACACTGAAGCTTTCTTT.

The chain is built from TRBV7-9 and TRBJ2-3; D is unresolved. The CDR3 spans 14 residues. V shed 5 bases and J shed 4 bases, with 13 bases lying between them. CDR1 SEHNR and CDR2 FQNEAQ come from the germline V gene (reference sequence). CDR3 DNA: TGTGCCAGCAGCATCGGTAGTAGCCCAGATACGCAGTATTTT. It yields the protein CASSIGSSPDTQYF.

A note on this clone: Compared with germline, one end of the junction differs, possibly owing to a read error. The V gene is TRBV7-7, the J gene TRBJ2-7; 13 bases match TRBD2. This CDR3 comprises 15 residues. CDR1 is SSHAT and CDR2 is FNYEAQ in the germline V gene (reference sequence). CDR3 sequence reads: CASSLGLAGENEQYF. The CDR3 bases are TGTGCTAGCAGCCTCGGACTAGCGGGAGAGAACGAGCAGTACTTC.

The sample holds one count of this clone. The gene calls are TRBV7-3 and TRBJ1-1; the match to TRBD1 covers 8 bases. CDR1 and CDR2 from the germline V gene are SGHTA and FQGTGA. The CDR3 totals 14 residues. V shed 5 bases and J 6 bases; nucleotides not matched to a gene: 8. Written as DNA, the CDR3 is TGTGCCAGCAGCCCGGACAGGGTATACTCTGAAGCTTTCTTT. Translating it yields CASSPDRVYSEAFF. The variable domain in full, with the rest retrieved from reference TRBV7-3 and TRBJ1-1, is GAGVSQTPSNKVTEKGKYVELRCDPISGHTALYWYRQSLGQGPEFLIYFQGTGAADDSGLPNDRFFAVRPEGSVSTLKIQRTERGDSAVYLCASSPDRVYSEAFFGQGTRLTVV.

V and J are TRBV28 and TRBJ2-4; TRBD2 matches 8 bases. J was trimmed by 0 bases and V by 7 bases; bases with no gene match: 8. CDR1 MDHEN and CDR2 SYDVKM come from the germline V gene. CDR3 size: 16 residues. CDR3 protein: CASTRGARGAKNIQYF. In DNA, the CDR3 is TGTGCCAGCACGCGGGGGGCGCGGGGAGCCAAAAACATTCAGTACTTC.

This chain links TRBV6-1 with TRBJ1-1; D gene unclear. V lost 9 bases and J 0 bases, leaving 2 bases between the germline ends. CDR3 length: 10 amino acids. The germline CDR1 and CDR2 sequences are MNHNS and SASEGT. The CDR3 reads CASLNTEAFF. CDR3 sequence (DNA): TGTGCCAGTTTGAACACTGAAGCTTTCTTT.

CDR3 DNA sequence: TGTGCCAGCAGCGTAGCGGGCAGGGCCTCATTAGATACGCAGTATTTT. Encoded protein: CASSVAGRASLDTQYF. This chain connects TRBV9 to TRBJ2-3, with TRBD1 as a possible D gene (5 bases). V lost 0 bases, J lost 5 bases, and 16 bases lay in between. Germline V gene sequence: CDR1 SGDLS, CDR2 YYNGEE. This CDR3 region has 16 residues.

J is TRBJ2-3 and V is TRBV7-9; 12 positions agree with TRBD2. This CDR3 is 16 amino acids long. The V gene end was trimmed by 5 bases and the J gene end by 1 base; junction bases not matched to a gene: 4. From germline, CDR1 is SEHNR and CDR2 FQNEAQ (reference sequence). For the CDR3, the DNA is TGTGCCAGCAGCCCACGACTAGCGGGAGGCACAGATACGCAGTATTTT. The encoded protein is CASSPRLAGGTDTQYF.

V is TRBV29-1 and J is TRBJ1-5; 9 positions agree with TRBD1. V was clipped by 5 bases and J by 1 base; unmatched bases: 3. Germline V gene data show CDR1 as SQVTM and CDR2 as ANQGSEA. The CDR3 sequence is 14 residues long. CDR3 coding DNA: TGCAGCGTTTGGACAGGGGTAAGCAATCAGCCCCAGCATTTT. This translates into CSVWTGVSNQPQHF.

This chain links TRBV29-1 with TRBJ1-2; tentatively, D is TRBD1 (5 bases). Deletions cut 4 bases from V and 10 bases from J, with 19 bases between. There are 13 residues in the CDR3. Germline lookup yields CDR1 SQVTM and CDR2 ANQGSEA. In nucleotides, the CDR3 is TGCAGCGTTGGGGCCCGGGGGAAGGATGACTACACCTTC. This codes for CSVGARGKDDYTF.

This clone occurred once. The rearrangement uses TRBV7-8 and TRBJ1-4, with a tentative D call TRBD1 (6 bases). CDR1 is SGHVS and CDR2 is FQNEAQ in the germline V gene. The CDR3 extends over 14 amino acids. The ends were cut back, 5 bases at V and 8 bases at J, with 15 bases in the middle. The CDR3, as DNA: TGTGCCAGCAGCCCTCAGGGGAGGAGGGAAAAACTGTTTTTT. Its protein product is CASSPQGRREKLFF.

The chain uses TRBV6-5 and TRBJ2-3; 8 nucleotides line up with TRBD1. This CDR3 is 12 amino acids long. Per the germline V gene, CDR1 is MNHEY and CDR2 is SVGAGI. After removal of 10 bases from V and 7 bases from J, the junction contained 7 bases not matched to a gene. This CDR3 is CAIGQGVNTQYF. CDR3 DNA sequence: TGTGCCATCGGACAGGGCGTAAATACGCAGTATTTT.

The V gene is TRBV4-1, the J gene TRBJ1-1, with D maybe TRBD1 (6 bases). V was shortened by 5 bases and J by 0 bases, with 16 bases between the two germline ends. The germline CDR1 and CDR2 sequences are MGHRA and YSYEKL. This CDR3 region has 16 residues. CDR3 bases: TGCGCCAGCAGCTATCTAGCCAGGGGATTGAACACTGAAGCTTTCTTT. It specifies CASSYLARGLNTEAFF.

The rearrangement uses TRBV4-3 and TRBJ2-3; a weak D match, TRBD2 (5 bases). The CDR3 has 14 residues. Germline CDR1 is LGHNA and CDR2 is YSLEER. V was shortened by 4 bases and J by 2 bases, with 10 bases between the two germline ends. DNA of the CDR3: TGCGCCAGCAGCCCAGAGGGAGTCACAGATACGCAGTATTTT. It specifies CASSPEGVTDTQYF.

The chain joins TRBV11-2 to TRBJ1-3; no definite D call. CDR3 length equals 13 residues. Germline CDR1 SGHAT, CDR2 FQNNGV. The V end lost 5 bases, the J end lost 2 bases, and 7 bases lay between the germline ends. In DNA, the CDR3 is TGTGCCAGCAGCGTCCCGCCTGGAAACACCATATATTTT. Residues: CASSVPPGNTIYF.

The V call is TRBV18, the J call TRBJ2-7; tentative D call: TRBD1 (6 bases). In germline, CDR1 is KGHSH, CDR2 LQKENI. The CDR3 consists of 15 residues. V dropped 3 bases and J dropped 2 bases, with 14 bases sitting between them. The CDR3 here is CASSPQGRSTYEQYF. In nucleotides, the CDR3 is TGTGCCAGCTCACCCCAGGGGCGTTCGACCTACGAGCAGTACTTC.

This chain joins TRBV15 and TRBJ2-7, with TRBD2 matching 9 bases. Germline assignment: CDR1 LNHNV and CDR2 YYDKDF (reference sequence). Unmatched junction bases numbered 11, after V lost 5 bases and J lost 6 bases. The CDR3 has 15 amino acids. The CDR3 spells CATSLQGGREGEQYF. CDR3 sequence (DNA): TGTGCCACCAGCCTCCAGGGAGGGCGGGAGGGCGAGCAGTACTTC.

J is TRBJ1-3 and V is TRBV7-9; D not resolved. Germline V gene lookup returns CDR1 SEHNR and CDR2 FQNEAQ (reference sequence). The V gene lost 2 bases and the J gene lost 0 bases, with 11 bases spanning the gap. This CDR3 has 16 amino acids. CDR3 coding DNA: TGTGCCAGCAGCTTAACCGGACCGATCTCTGGAAACACCATATATTTT. As protein: CASSLTGPISGNTIYF.

The CDR3 region has the DNA TGTGCCAGCTCACCAGGGCTTCAGGAAGCTTTCTTT. Its translation: CASSPGLQEAFF. J is TRBJ1-1 and V is TRBV18; the D is unclear. Germline assignment: CDR1 KGHSH and CDR2 LQKENI. The V end lost 2 bases, the J end lost 8 bases, and 9 bases lay between the germline ends. The CDR3 contains 12 residues.

This chain links TRBV7-3 with TRBJ2-7, with TRBD2 matching 12 bases. The V segment lost 3 bases and the J segment 1 base; nucleotides outside the gene matches: 7. The germline gives CDR1 SGHTA, CDR2 FQGTGA. The CDR3 is 17 residues long. Here the CDR3 reads CASSFGLAGHPSYEQYF. The CDR3 coding sequence is TGTGCCAGCAGCTTCGGACTAGCGGGGCACCCATCCTACGAGCAGTACTTC.

The chain uses TRBV5-4 and TRBJ2-5; TRBD2 aligns across 8 bases. Germline-derived CDR1 and CDR2 are SGHNT and YYREEE (reference sequence). This CDR3 comprises 15 residues. V gave up 4 bases and J gave up 4 bases; unmatched junction bases: 9. The DNA for the CDR3 is TGTGCCAGCAGCCTCTCGACTAGCGATCGAGAGACCCAGTACTTC. Amino acid sequence: CASSLSTSDRETQYF. Full variable domain (rest looked up from reference TRBV5-4 and TRBJ2-5): ETGVTQSPTHLIKTRGQQVTLRCSSQSGHNTVSWYQQALGQGPQFIFQYYREEENGRGNFPPRFSGLQFPNYSSELNVNALELDDSALYLCASSLSTSDRETQYFGPGTRLLVL.

The CDR3: CASSLSGWGRQETQYF. The CDR3 DNA is TGTGCCAGCAGCTTATCAGGGTGGGGCAGGCAAGAGACCCAGTACTTC. The genes are TRBV11-3 and TRBJ2-5; D is perhaps TRBD1 (5 bases). The germline V gene has CDR1 SGHNT and CDR2 YENEEA. The CDR3 runs 16 residues. V was trimmed by 2 bases and J by 2 bases, leaving 15 bases between them.